Below are 12 T cell receptor beta chains sequenced from a single sample in a study of blood T cell repertoires in COVID-19. Repertoires were generated with immunoSEQ multiplex PCR, while TCRdb's copy carries only in-frame clones and drops some. The repertoire includes about 100,000 clones, roughly 89% of them detected once, and more than 5% sits in the top ten. Material: peripheral blood. The receptor set was obtained from a man in his 70s with acute or convalescent COVID-19.

The chain couples TRBV7-6 to TRBJ2-3; the match to TRBD2 covers 10 bases. This CDR3 spans 17 amino acids. The germline gives CDR1 SGHVS, CDR2 FNYEAQ. V lost 3 bases, J lost 3 bases, and 9 bases stayed unmatched. For the CDR3, the DNA is TGTGCCAGCAGCTTTGGAGCGGGAGGGCCCGGAACAGATACGCAGTATTTT. Translation: CASSFGAGGPGTDTQYF.

The gene calls are TRBV30 and TRBJ1-1; D is unclear. The CDR3 contains 11 residues. Germline V gene sequence: CDR1 GTSNPN, CDR2 SVGIG (reference sequence). The V gene lost 3 bases and the J gene lost 6 bases, with 8 bases spanning the gap. This CDR3 is CAWRRRAEAFF. The CDR3 DNA sequence: TGTGCCTGGAGGCGGAGAGCTGAAGCTTTCTTT. The entire variable domain, with the rest obtained from reference TRBV30 and TRBJ1-1, is as follows: SQTIHQWPATLVQPVGSPLSLECTVEGTSNPNLYWYRQAAGRGLQLLFYSVGIGQISSEVPQNLSASRPQDRQFILSSKKLLLSDSGFYLCAWRRRAEAFFGQGTRLTVV.

V gene TRBV7-8 combines with J gene TRBJ1-5; D remains unclear. Trimming removed 3 bases at V and 6 bases at J, with 9 bases between. This CDR3 is built from 13 residues. CDR1 and CDR2 (germline): SGHVS, FQNEAQ. CDR3 in amino acids: CASSFSGFQPQHF. In DNA form, the CDR3 reads TGTGCCAGCAGCTTCTCGGGGTTTCAGCCCCAGCATTTT.

The J gene is TRBJ2-7, the V gene TRBV5-1, with TRBD2 matching 12 bases. CDR3 length: 15 residues. CDR1 is SGHRS and CDR2 is YFSETQ in the germline V gene. Trimming took 4 bases from V and 3 from J; bases not matched to a gene: 5. The CDR3 sequence is CASSPGLAGIYEQYF. The CDR3 DNA reads as TGCGCCAGCAGCCCCGGACTAGCGGGGATCTACGAGCAGTACTTC. Based on the CDR3 plus reference TRBV5-1 and TRBJ2-7, the full variable domain is KAGVTQTPRYLIKTRGQQVTLSCSPISGHRSVSWYQQTPGQGLQFLFEYFSETQRNKGNFPGRFSGRQFSNSRSEMNVSTLELGDSALYLCASSPGLAGIYEQYFGPGTRLTVT.

The chain carries TRBV29-1 and TRBJ2-2, with D tentatively TRBD1 (6 bases). CDR3 length equals 11 residues. Germline V gene lookup returns CDR1 SQVTM and CDR2 ANQGSEA. V was clipped by 8 bases and J by 5 bases, with 9 bases between them. The CDR3 DNA reads as TGCAGCTATACAGGGACCGGGGAGCTGTTTTTT. Amino acids: CSYTGTGELFF.

This chain uses TRBV19 with TRBJ1-1; 11 positions match TRBD1. The CDR3 consists of 15 residues. The germline CDR1 and CDR2 sequences are LNHDA and SQIVND (reference sequence). V trimming: 5 bases; J trimming: 4 bases; junction bases outside the gene matches: 6. The CDR3 nucleotides read TGTGCCAGTAGTCTACAGGGACAGGGGGTCACTGAAGCTTTCTTT. Protein sequence: CASSLQGQGVTEAFF.

This chain joins TRBV6-2 or TRBV6-3 and TRBJ2-3, with D possibly being TRBD1 (7 bases). The germline gives CDR1 MNHEY, CDR2 SVGEGT. V lost 3 bases and J 6 bases, leaving 19 bases between the germline ends. CDR3 length: 16 residues. The CDR3 region is CASSYIRDREEDTQYF. The CDR3 DNA is TGTGCCAGCAGTTATATTCGTGACAGGGAGGAGGATACGCAGTATTTT.

The chain is built from TRBV19 and TRBJ1-1; D remains unclear. The germline CDR1 and CDR2 sequences are LNHDA and SQIVND (reference sequence). The CDR3 is 12 residues long. Trimming took off 2 bases at V and 3 bases at J, with 4 bases between the two ends. The CDR3 is CASSIRYTEAFF. CDR3 in DNA: TGTGCCAGTAGTATACGGTACACTGAAGCTTTCTTT.

Note on this clone: Distinct nucleotide sequences in the sample also encode this CDR3. The chain recombines TRBV5-1 with TRBJ1-5; no clear D. V was clipped by 0 bases and J by 5 bases, with 6 bases between them. Germline V CDR1 and CDR2: SGHRS, YFSETQ. This CDR3 contains 13 residues. CDR3 DNA sequence: TGCGCCAGCAGCTTGGTGGGAGATCAGCCCCAGCATTTT. Protein product: CASSLVGDQPQHF.

The sample holds a few counts of this clone. V usage is TRBV10-3 and J usage is TRBJ1-6; perhaps TRBD1 as D (5 bases). Germline V gives CDR1 ENHRY, CDR2 SYGVKD. V was pared by 6 bases and J by 10 bases, with 16 bases between. The CDR3 runs 14 residues. The CDR3 DNA is TGTGCCATCAGCCCAGATTCAGGGATCTCACCCCTCCACTTT. It encodes CAISPDSGISPLHF.

This clone was seen once. The chain is built from TRBV19 and TRBJ2-3; the D gene is possibly TRBD2 (5 bases). Trimming pared 6 bases from V and 6 bases from J, leaving 19 bases between. Germline assignment: CDR1 LNHDA and CDR2 SQIVND (reference sequence). This CDR3 is built from 15 residues. The CDR3 DNA is TGTGCCAGTAGCATTGGGCGAATTTGGGAGGATACGCAGTATTTT. It translates to CASSIGRIWEDTQYF.

The chain is built from TRBV4-1 and TRBJ1-3; D is unclear. The CDR3 length is 15 residues. V was clipped by 0 bases and J by 0 bases, with 6 bases between them. The germline CDR1 and CDR2 sequences are MGHRA and YSYEKL. CDR3 DNA sequence: TGCGCCAGCAGCCAAGAGGGGAGCTCTGGAAACACCATATATTTT. This codes for CASSQEGSSGNTIYF.